This T cell receptor (beta chain) was captured by sequencing in a study of shared clonotypes between healthy human individuals. Naive CD8 cells comprised CD45RO-negative, CCR7-positively selected cells, excluding terminally differentiated effector memory CD45RA+ cells. The table came from immunoSEQ multiplex PCR; TCRdb's copy has only in-frame clones and leaves some out. The sample holds about 1,900,000 clones, about 95% seen once. CDR3 length equals 16 residues. Germline V gene lookup returns CDR1 SQVTM and CDR2 ANQGSEA. V shed 5 bases and J 4 bases; nucleotides not matched to a gene: 16. The V call is TRBV29-1, the J call TRBJ1-2; 7 bases align to TRBD1. The sequenced sample was naive CD8+ T cells sorted from blood. This TCR was sampled from a man aged 18 to 30 in good health. The CDR3 region has the DNA TGCAGCGTTACCAACCACCGGGACAGAGATCCCTATGGCTACACCTTC. Its translation: CSVTNHRDRDPYGYTF.